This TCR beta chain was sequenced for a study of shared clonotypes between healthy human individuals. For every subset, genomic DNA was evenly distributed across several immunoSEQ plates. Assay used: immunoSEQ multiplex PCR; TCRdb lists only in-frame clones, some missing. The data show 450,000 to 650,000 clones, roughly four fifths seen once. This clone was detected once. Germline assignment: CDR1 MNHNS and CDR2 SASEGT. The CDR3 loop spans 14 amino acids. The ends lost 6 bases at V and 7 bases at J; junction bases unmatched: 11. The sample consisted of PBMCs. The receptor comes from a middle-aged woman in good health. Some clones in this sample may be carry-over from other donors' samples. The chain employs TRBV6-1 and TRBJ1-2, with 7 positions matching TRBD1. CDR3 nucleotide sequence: TGTGCCAGCAGGGCGCTAGACAGGGTTTCTGGCTACACCTTC. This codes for CASRALDRVSGYTF.